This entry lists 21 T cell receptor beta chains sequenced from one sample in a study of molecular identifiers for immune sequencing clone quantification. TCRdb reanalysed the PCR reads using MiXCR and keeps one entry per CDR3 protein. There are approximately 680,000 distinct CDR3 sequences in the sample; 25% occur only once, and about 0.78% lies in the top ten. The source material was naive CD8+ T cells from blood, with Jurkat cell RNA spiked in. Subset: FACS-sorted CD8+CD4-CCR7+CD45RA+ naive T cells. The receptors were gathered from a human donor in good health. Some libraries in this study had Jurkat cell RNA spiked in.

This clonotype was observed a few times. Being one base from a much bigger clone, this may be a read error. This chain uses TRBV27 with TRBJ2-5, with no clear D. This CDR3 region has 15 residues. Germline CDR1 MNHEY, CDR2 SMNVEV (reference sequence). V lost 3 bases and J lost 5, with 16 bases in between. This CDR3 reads CASSLSSAGDETQYF. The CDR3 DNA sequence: TGTGCCAGCAGTTTGAGTTCCGCAGGTGATGAGACCCAGTACTTC.

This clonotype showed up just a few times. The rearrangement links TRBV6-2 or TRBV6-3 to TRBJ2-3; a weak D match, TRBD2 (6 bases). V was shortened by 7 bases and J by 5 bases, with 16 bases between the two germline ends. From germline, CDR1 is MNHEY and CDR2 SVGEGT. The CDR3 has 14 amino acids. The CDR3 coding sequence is TGTGCCAGCACTTTTACGGGACTTGGAGATACGCAGTATTTT. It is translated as CASTFTGLGDTQYF.

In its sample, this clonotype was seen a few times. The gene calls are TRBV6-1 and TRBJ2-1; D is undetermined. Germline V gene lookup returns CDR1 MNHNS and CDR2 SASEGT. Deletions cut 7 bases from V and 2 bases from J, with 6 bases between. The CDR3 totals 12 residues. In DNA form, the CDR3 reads TGTGCCAGCACCCAGACCTACAATGAGCAGTTCTTC. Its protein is CASTQTYNEQFF.

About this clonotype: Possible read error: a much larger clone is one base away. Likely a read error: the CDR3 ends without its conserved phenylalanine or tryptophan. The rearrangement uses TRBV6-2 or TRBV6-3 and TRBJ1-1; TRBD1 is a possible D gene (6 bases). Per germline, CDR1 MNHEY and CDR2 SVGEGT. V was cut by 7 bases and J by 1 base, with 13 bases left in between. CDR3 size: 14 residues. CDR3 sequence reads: CASKQRGTNTEAFL. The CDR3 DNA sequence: TGTGCCAGCAAACAAAGGGGGACGAACACTGAAGCTTTCCTT.

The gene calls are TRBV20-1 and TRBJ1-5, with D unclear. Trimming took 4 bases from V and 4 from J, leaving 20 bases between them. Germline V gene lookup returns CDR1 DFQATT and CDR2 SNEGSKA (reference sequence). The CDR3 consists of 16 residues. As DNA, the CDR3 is TGCAGTGCTAAATGTGGACCAGGAGAAAGAAATCAGCCCCAGCATTTT. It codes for CSAKCGPGERNQPQHF.

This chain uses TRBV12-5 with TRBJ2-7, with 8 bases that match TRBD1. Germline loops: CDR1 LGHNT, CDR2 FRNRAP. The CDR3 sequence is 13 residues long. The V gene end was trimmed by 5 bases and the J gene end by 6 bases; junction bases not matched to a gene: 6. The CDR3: CASGPDRASEQYF. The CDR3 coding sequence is TGTGCTAGTGGTCCGGACAGGGCCTCCGAGCAGTACTTC.

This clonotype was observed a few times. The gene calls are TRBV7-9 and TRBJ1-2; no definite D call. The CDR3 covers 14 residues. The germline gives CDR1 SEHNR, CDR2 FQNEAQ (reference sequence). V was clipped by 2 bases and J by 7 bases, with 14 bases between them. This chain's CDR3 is CASSLSGQLIGYTF. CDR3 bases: TGTGCCAGCAGCTTATCAGGCCAACTTATTGGCTACACCTTC.

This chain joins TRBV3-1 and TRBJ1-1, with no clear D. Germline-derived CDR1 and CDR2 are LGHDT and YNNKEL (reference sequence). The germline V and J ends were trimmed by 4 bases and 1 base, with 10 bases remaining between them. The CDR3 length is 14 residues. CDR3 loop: CASSPNPKNTEAFF. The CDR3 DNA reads TGTGCCAGCAGCCCCAACCCGAAGAACACTGAAGCTTTCTTT. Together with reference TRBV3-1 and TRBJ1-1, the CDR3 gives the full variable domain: DTAVSQTPKYLVTQMGNDKSIKCEQNLGHDTMYWYKQDSKKFLKIMFSYNNKELIINETVPNRFSPKSPDKAHLNLHINSLELGDSAVYFCASSPNPKNTEAFFGQGTRLTVV.

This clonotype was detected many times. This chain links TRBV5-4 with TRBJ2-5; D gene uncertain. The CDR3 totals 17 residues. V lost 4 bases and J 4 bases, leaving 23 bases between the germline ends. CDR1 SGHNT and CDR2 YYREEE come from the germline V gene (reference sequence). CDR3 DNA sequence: TGTGCCAGCAGCCCGTTCCTTGCAGCAGAAAGGTCAGAGACCCAGTACTTC. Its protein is CASSPFLAAERSETQYF.

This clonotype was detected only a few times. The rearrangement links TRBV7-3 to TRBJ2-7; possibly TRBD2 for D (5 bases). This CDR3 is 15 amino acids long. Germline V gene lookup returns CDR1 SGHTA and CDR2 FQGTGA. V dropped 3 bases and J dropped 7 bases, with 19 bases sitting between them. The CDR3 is CASSFSRETLWEQYF. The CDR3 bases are TGTGCCAGCAGCTTTTCCCGGGAAACCCTCTGGGAGCAGTACTTC. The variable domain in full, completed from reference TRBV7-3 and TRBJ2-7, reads GAGVSQTPSNKVTEKGKYVELRCDPISGHTALYWYRQSLGQGPEFLIYFQGTGAADDSGLPNDRFFAVRPEGSVSTLKIQRTERGDSAVYLCASSFSRETLWEQYFGPGTRLTVT.

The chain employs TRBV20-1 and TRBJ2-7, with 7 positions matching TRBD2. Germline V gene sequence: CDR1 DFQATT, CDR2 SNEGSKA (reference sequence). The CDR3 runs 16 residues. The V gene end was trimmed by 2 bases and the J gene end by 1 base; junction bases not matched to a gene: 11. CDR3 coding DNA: TGCAGTGCTAGATGTCGAGGACCAGCGGGGTCCTACGAGCAGTACTTC. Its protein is CSARCRGPAGSYEQYF.

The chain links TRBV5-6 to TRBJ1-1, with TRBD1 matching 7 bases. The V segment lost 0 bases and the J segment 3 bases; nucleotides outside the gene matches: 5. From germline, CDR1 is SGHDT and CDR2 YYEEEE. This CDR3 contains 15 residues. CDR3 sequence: CASSLGDSRDTEAFF. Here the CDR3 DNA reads TGTGCCAGCAGCTTGGGGGACAGCAGGGACACTGAAGCTTTCTTT.

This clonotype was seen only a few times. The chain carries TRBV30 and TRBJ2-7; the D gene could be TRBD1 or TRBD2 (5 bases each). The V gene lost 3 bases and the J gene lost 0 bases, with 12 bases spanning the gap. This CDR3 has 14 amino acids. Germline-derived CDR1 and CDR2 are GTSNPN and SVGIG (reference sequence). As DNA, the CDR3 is TGTGCCTGGAGGTTGGGACCAAGCTCCTACGAGCAGTACTTC. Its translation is CAWRLGPSSYEQYF.

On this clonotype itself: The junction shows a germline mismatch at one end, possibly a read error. The CDR3: CASSLVRTNTWELFF. Here the CDR3 DNA reads TGTGCCAGCAGCTTAGTACGTACGAACACCTGGGAGCTGTTTTTT. The chain has TRBV7-8 and TRBJ2-2; D not certain. Germline loops: CDR1 SGHVS, CDR2 FQNEAQ. This CDR3 has 15 amino acids. Combining the CDR3 with reference TRBV7-8 and TRBJ2-2 gives the whole variable domain GAGVSQSPRYKVAKRGQDVALRCDPISGHVSLFWYQQALGQGPEFLTYFQNEAQLDKSGLPSDRFFAERPEGSVSTLKIQRTQQEDSAVYLCASSLVRTNTWELFFGEGSRLTVL.

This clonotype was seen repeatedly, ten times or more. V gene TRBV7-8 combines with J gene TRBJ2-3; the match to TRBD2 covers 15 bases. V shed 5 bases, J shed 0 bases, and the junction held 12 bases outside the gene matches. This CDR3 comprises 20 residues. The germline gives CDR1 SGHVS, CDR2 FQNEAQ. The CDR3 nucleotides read TGTGCCAGCAGCCCGTACCCCGGGACTAGCGGGGGGACGAGCACAGATACGCAGTATTTT. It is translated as CASSPYPGTSGGTSTDTQYF.

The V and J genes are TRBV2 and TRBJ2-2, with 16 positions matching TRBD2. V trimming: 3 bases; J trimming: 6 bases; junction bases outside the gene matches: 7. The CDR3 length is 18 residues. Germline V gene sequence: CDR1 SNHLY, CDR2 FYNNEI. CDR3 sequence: CASSDGTSGRAGAGELFF. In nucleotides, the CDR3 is TGTGCCAGCAGTGACGGGACTAGCGGGAGGGCCGGAGCCGGGGAGCTGTTTTTT. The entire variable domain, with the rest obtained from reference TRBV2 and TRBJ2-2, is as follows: EPEVTQTPSHQVTQMGQEVILRCVPISNHLYFYWYRQILGQKVEFLVSFYNNEISEKSEIFDDQFSVERPDGSNFTLKIRSTKLEDSAMYFCASSDGTSGRAGAGELFFGEGSRLTVL.

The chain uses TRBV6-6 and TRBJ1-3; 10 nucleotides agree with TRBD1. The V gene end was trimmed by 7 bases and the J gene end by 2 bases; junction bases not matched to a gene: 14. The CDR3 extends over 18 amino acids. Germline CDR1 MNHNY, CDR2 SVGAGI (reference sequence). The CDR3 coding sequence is TGTGCCAGCACCTCTCGGGACAGGGGTCCCCTTGCTGGAAACACCATATATTTT. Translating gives CASTSRDRGPLAGNTIYF.

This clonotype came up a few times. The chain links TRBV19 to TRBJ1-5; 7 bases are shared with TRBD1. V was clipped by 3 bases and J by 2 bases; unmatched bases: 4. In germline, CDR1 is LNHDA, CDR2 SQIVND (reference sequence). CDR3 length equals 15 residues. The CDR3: CASSMGQGGNQPQHF. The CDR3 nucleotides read TGTGCCAGTAGTATGGGGCAGGGGGGCAATCAGCCCCAGCATTTT.

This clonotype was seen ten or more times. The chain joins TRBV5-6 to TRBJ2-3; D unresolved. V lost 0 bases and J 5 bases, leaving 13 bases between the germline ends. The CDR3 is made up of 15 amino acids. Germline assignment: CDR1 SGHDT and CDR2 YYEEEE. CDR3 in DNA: TGTGCCAGCAGCTTGGTAAGAGCCGCCGAAGATACGCAGTATTTT. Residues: CASSLVRAAEDTQYF.

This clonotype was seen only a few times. The CDR3 here is CASSWGTGGWDEQFF. CDR3 nucleotides: TGTGCCAGCAGTTGGGGGACAGGGGGTTGGGATGAGCAGTTCTTC. The chain carries TRBV12-3 or TRBV12-4 and TRBJ2-1; the match to TRBD1 covers 11 bases. The CDR3 spans 15 residues. V lost 4 bases to trimming and J lost 8 bases; unmatched junction nucleotides: 7.

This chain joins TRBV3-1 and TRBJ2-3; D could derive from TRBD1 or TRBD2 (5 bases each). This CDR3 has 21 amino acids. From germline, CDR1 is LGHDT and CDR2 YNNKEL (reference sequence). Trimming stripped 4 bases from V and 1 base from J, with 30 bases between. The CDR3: CASSLVFIGASGPKRTDTQYF. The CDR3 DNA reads TGTGCCAGCAGCCTAGTTTTCATCGGGGCCTCAGGACCAAAGCGCACAGATACGCAGTATTTT.